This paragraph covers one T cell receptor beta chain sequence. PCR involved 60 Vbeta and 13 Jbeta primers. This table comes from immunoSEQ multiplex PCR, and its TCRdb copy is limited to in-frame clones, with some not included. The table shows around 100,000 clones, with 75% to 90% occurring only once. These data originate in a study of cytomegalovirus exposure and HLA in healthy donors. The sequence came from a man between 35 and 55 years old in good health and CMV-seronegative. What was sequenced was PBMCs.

This CDR3 is CAISEAGSGNTIYF. CDR3 bases: TGTGCCATCAGTGAAGCGGGGTCTGGAAACACCATATATTTT. V usage is TRBV10-3 and J usage is TRBJ1-3; unclear D gene. Germline CDR1 is ENHRY and CDR2 is SYGVKD. Trimming took 3 bases from V and 1 from J, leaving 7 bases between them. This CDR3 has 14 amino acids.